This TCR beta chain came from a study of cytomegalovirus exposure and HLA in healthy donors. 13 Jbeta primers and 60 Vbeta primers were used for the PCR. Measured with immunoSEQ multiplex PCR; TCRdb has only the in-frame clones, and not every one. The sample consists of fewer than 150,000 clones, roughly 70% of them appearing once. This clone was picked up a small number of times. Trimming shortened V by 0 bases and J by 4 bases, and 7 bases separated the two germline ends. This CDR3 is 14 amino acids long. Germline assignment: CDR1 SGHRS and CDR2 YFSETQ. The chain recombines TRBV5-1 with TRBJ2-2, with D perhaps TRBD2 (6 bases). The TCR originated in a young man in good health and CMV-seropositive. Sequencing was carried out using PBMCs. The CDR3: CASSLAGGTGELFF. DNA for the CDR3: TGCGCCAGCAGCTTGGCCGGGGGCACCGGGGAGCTGTTTTTT.